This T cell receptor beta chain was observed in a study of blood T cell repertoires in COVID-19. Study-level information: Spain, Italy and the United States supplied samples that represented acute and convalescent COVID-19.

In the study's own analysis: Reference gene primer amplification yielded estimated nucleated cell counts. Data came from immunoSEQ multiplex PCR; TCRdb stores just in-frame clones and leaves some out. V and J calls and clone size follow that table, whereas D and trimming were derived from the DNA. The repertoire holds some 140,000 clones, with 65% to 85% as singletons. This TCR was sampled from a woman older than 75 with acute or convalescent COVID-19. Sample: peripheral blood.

CDR3 sequence (DNA): TGCAGTGCTAGAGACGACAGGGAAGCTTTCTTT. The encoded protein is CSARDDREAFF. The chain recombines TRBV20-1 with TRBJ1-1; D is possibly TRBD1 (6 bases). The length of the CDR3 is 11 residues. The V end was cut by 0 bases, the J end by 8 bases, with 7 bases between. Germline loops: CDR1 DFQATT, CDR2 SNEGSKA (reference sequence).